This entry concerns a single T cell receptor (beta chain). Its antigen remains unknown. Via CD45RO/CCR7/CD25/CD127/CD95/CD27, cells of the CD4+ naive, central memory, regulatory and stem cell-like memory subsets were sorted. This specimen comes from a study of beta chain features in type 1 diabetes. Study-wide points: Within patients, naive, central memory and Treg TCRB repertoires seemed more similar than within healthy donors.

The germline gives CDR1 LNHNV, CDR2 YYDKDF (reference sequence). The CDR3 loop spans 12 amino acids. The V end lost 0 bases, the J end lost 11 bases, and 10 bases lay between the germline ends. All of the isolated RNA was reverse transcribed, so expressed TCRB transcripts were sequenced. Naive, central memory and regulatory T cell samples averaged about 3.57 million reads. The repertoire was sequenced with immunoSEQ multiplex PCR; TCRdb's copy has only in-frame clones and lacks some. This sample yields some 240,000 clones, of which roughly 11% are seen a single time; 1% to 1.5% belongs to the top ten.

The sample taken for sequencing was central memory CD4+ T cells from blood. The receptor comes from a man younger than 35 in good health. This rearrangement joins TRBV15 to TRBJ2-5; D uncertain. CDR3 region: CATSRESKEQYF. The CDR3 nucleotides read TGTGCCACCAGCAGAGAGAGTAAGGAGCAGTACTTC. The variable domain in full, with the rest retrieved from reference TRBV15 and TRBJ2-5, is DAMVIQNPRYQVTQFGKPVTLSCSQTLNHNVMYWYQQKSSQAPKLLFHYYDKDFNNEADTPDNFQSRRPNTSFCFLDIRSPGLGDTAMYLCATSRESKEQYFGPGTRLLVL.